These T cell receptor beta chains were read from a single sample in a study of cytomegalovirus exposure and HLA in healthy donors. TCRdb keeps only in-frame clones here, not all; method: immunoSEQ multiplex PCR. The sample lists 150,000 to 200,000 clones; roughly 81% were seen once. The sample taken for sequencing was PBMCs. These receptors were taken from a woman under 30 in good health and CMV-seropositive. The CDR3 runs from the conserved cysteine through the conserved F or W. Fields, in order: clone size, J gene, D gene, V gene, CDR3 protein, CDR3 DNA. The D gene is left open where the match is weak. Expanded clones get a size class; other rows say once, few or many, or leave the size out.

clone size: -
J gene: TRBJ1-5
D gene: -
V gene: TRBV27
CDR3 protein: CASSPLGGSGQPQHF
CDR3 DNA: TGTGCCAGCAGTCCCCTAGGAGGGAGTGGGCAGCCCCAGCATTTT

clone size: -
J gene: TRBJ1-2
D gene: -
V gene: TRBV5-1
CDR3 protein: CASSLAGNYGYTF
CDR3 DNA: TGCGCCAGCAGCTTGGCGGGGAACTATGGCTACACCTTC

clone size: few
J gene: TRBJ2-7
D gene: -
V gene: TRBV19
CDR3 protein: CASSIDSSYEQYF
CDR3 DNA: TGTGCCAGTAGTATAGATAGTTCCTACGAGCAGTACTTC

clone size: -
J gene: TRBJ2-7
D gene: -
V gene: TRBV11-3
CDR3 protein: CASSSSRGSSYEQYF
CDR3 DNA: TGTGCCAGCAGCTCCTCCCGGGGGAGCTCCTACGAGCAGTACTTC

clone size: -
J gene: TRBJ1-4
D gene: TRBD1
V gene: TRBV7-9
CDR3 protein: CASSPRTGNEKLFF
CDR3 DNA: TGTGCCAGCAGCCCAAGGACAGGGAATGAAAAACTGTTTTTT

clone size: -
J gene: TRBJ1-5
D gene: TRBD1
V gene: TRBV18
CDR3 protein: CASSPDRGNQPQHF
CDR3 DNA: TGTGCCAGCTCACCGGACAGGGGAAATCAGCCCCAGCATTTT

clone size: few
J gene: TRBJ1-1
D gene: -
V gene: TRBV6-1
CDR3 protein: CASSIELNTEAFF
CDR3 DNA: TGTGCCAGCAGTATCGAGCTGAACACTGAAGCTTTCTTT

clone size: few
J gene: TRBJ1-2
D gene: -
V gene: TRBV28
CDR3 protein: CASSRNTGMRGYTF
CDR3 DNA: TGTGCCAGCAGCCGAAACACAGGGATGCGGGGCTACACCTTC

clone size: once
J gene: TRBJ2-3
D gene: TRBD2
V gene: TRBV18
CDR3 protein: CASSPVAAGGADTQYF
CDR3 DNA: TGTGCCAGCTCACCAGTTGCTGCGGGGGGGGCAGATACGCAGTATTTT

clone size: few
J gene: TRBJ2-7
D gene: TRBD2
V gene: TRBV27
CDR3 protein: CASSFLPGTTYEQYF
CDR3 DNA: TGTGCCAGCAGTTTTTTACCAGGGACTACCTACGAGCAGTACTTC

clone size: -
J gene: TRBJ2-7
D gene: -
V gene: TRBV4-3
CDR3 protein: CASSQVGQGAGEQYF
CDR3 DNA: TGCGCCAGCAGCCAAGTAGGACAGGGAGCGGGGGAGCAGTACTTC

clone size: once
J gene: TRBJ2-6
D gene: TRBD1
V gene: TRBV5-1
CDR3 protein: CASSWDRAVTGANVLTF
CDR3 DNA: TGCGCCAGCAGCTGGGACAGGGCGGTAACTGGGGCCAACGTCCTGACTTTC

clone size: few
J gene: TRBJ2-1
D gene: TRBD2
V gene: TRBV5-4
CDR3 protein: CASSLRGGARDEQFF
CDR3 DNA: TGTGCCAGCAGCTTGCGCGGGGGGGCCCGGGATGAGCAGTTCTTC

clone size: -
J gene: TRBJ2-1
D gene: TRBD2
V gene: TRBV6-1
CDR3 protein: CASSGQGGTSFPYNEQFF
CDR3 DNA: TGTGCCAGCAGTGGGCAGGGTGGGACTAGCTTCCCCTACAATGAGCAGTTCTTC

clone size: -
J gene: TRBJ2-5
D gene: -
V gene: TRBV30
CDR3 protein: CAWTTTVQETQYF
CDR3 DNA: TGTGCCTGGACTACGACAGTACAAGAGACCCAGTACTTC

clone size: -
J gene: TRBJ2-7
D gene: -
V gene: TRBV7-8
CDR3 protein: CASSLVTGALSGSLEQYF
CDR3 DNA: TGTGCCAGCAGCTTAGTGACAGGGGCCCTTAGCGGGTCTCTCGAGCAGTACTTC

clone size: -
J gene: TRBJ1-6
D gene: -
V gene: TRBV6-5
CDR3 protein: CASSSNHSPESPLHF
CDR3 DNA: TGTGCCAGCAGTTCAAACCACTCCCCCGAGTCACCCCTCCACTTT

clone size: -
J gene: TRBJ2-7
D gene: -
V gene: TRBV28
CDR3 protein: CASSLGDTLYEQYF
CDR3 DNA: TGTGCCAGCAGTTTGGGGGACACCCTCTACGAGCAGTACTTC